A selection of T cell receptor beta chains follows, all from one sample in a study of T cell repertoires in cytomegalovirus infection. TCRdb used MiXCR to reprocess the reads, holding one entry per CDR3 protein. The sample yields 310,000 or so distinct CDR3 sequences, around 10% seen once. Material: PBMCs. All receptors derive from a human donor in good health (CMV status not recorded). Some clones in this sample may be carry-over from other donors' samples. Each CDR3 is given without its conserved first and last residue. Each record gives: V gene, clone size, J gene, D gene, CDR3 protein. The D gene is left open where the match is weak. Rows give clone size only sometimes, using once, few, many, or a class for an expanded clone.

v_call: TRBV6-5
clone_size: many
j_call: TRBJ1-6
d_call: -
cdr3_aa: ASQRGETYNSPLH

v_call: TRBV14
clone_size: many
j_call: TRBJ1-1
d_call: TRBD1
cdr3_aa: ASSQDIARDSGWASTEAF

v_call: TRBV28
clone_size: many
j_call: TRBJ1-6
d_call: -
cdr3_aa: ASSLYRDSPNSPLH

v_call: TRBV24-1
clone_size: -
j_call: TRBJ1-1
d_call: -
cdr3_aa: ATRESAKSWDNTEAF

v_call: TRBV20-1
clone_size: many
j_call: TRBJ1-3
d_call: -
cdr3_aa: SAAQGGVGNTIY

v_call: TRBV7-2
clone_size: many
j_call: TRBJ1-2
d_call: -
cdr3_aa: ASSRTPEDLYGYT

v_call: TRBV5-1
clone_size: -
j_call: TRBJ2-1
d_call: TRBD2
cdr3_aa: ASSLGTSGGTYNEQF

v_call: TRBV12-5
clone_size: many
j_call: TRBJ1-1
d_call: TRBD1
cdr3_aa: ASGPGTVNTEAF

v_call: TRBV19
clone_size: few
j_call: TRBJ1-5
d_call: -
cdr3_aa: ASSTFLGQPQH

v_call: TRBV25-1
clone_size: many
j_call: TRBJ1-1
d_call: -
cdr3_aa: ASSGRGTTNTEAF

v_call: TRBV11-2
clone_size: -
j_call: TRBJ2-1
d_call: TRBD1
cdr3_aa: ASSSATGIYNEQF

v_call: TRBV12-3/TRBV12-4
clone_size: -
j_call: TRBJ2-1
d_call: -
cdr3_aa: ASTPRRYEQF

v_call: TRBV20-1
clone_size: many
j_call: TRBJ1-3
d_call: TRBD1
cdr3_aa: SAPDRGGSGNTIY

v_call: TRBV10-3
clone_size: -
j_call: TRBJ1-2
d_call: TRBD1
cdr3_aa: AISDPTGIFYGYT

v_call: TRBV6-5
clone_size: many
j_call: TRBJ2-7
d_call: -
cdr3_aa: ASSYSDRQSYEQY

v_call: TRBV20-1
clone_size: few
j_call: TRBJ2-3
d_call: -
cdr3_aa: SARGLSTDTQY

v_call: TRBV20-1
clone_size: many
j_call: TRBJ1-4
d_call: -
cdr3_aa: SATAGREVEKLF

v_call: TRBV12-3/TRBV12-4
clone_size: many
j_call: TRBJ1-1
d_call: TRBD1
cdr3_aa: ASSLYRGVFATEAF

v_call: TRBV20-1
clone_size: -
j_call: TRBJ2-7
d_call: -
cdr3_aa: SATDGDEQY

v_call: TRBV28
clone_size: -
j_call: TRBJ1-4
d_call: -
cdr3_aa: ASSLSGFGAGNEKPF

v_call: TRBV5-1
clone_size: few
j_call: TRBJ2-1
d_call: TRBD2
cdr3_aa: ASSAPAGGRTNEQF

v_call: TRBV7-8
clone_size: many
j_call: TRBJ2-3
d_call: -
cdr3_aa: ASSLVGSTDTQY

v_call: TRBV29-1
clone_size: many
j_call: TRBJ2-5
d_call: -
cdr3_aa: SVEDSGETQY

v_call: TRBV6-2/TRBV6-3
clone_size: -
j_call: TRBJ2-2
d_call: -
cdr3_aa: ASTFLRTRAGELF

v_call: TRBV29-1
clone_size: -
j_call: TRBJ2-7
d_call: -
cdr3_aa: SVEASSYEQY

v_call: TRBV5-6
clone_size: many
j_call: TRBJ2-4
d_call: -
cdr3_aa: ASSGFFGEY

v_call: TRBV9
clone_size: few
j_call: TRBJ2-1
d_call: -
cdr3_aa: ASSVAGSAEQF

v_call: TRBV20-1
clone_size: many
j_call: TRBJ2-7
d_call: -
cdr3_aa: SARGQINSYEQY

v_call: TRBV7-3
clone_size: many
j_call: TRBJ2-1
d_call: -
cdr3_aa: ASSLNSRGEQF

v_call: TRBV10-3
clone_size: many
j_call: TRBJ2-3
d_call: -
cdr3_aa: AISPRGSGTDTQY

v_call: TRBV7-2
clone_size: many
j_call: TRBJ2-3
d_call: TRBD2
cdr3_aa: ASTQRAGVQY

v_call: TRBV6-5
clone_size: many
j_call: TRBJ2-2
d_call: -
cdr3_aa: ASSSSFTGELF

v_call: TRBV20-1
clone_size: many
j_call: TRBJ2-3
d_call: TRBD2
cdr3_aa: SARDGPGGPSDTQY

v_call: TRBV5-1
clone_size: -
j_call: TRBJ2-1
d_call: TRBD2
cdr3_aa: ASSPGTSGGANNEQF

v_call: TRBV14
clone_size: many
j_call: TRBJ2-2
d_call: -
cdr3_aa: ASSHRRAGNTGELF

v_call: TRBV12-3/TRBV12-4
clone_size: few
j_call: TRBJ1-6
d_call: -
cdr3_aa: ASSPLGYNSPLH

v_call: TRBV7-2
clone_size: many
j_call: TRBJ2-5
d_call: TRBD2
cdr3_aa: ASSLVVAGGLRETQY

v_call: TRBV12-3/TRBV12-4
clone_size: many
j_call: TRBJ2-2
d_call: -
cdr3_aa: ASSLRPGPTGELF

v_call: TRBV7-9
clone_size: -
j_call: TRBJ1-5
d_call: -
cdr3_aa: ASSLVSGTNQPQH

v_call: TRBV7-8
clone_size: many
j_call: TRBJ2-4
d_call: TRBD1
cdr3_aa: ASSGQGKGSTKNIQY

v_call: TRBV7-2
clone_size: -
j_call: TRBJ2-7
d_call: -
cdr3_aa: ASSSINAGEQY

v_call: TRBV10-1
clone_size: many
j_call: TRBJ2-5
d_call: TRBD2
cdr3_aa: ASSQGLAGQETQY

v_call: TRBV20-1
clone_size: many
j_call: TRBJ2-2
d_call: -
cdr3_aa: SARDLLGDTGELF

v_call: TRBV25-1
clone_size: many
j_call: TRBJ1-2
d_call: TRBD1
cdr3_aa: ASSGYGQGKGNYGYT

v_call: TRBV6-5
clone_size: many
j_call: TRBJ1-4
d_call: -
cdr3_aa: ASSYSTGTNEKLF

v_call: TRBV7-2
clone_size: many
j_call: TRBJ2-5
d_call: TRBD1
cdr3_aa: ASSTLDRQETQY

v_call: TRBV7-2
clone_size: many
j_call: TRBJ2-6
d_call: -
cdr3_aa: ASTDRPGANVLT

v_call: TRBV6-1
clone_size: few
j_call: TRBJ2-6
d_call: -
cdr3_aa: ASREGVAGANVLT

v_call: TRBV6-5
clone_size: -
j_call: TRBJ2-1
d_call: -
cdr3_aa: ASSYDRGYNEQF

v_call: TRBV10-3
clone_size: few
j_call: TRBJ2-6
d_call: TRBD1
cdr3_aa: AIRPGTGNAASSGANVLT

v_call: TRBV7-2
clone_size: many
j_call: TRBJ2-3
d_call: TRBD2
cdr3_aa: ASSSGLGGTDTQY

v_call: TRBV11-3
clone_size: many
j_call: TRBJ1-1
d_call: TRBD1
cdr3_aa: ASSARGLGTEAF

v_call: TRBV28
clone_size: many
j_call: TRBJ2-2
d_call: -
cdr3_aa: ASRKDTGELF

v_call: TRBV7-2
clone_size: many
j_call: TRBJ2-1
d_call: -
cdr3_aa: ASSSGLESNEQF

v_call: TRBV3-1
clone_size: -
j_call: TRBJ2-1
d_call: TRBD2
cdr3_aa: ASSQDRAGIYNEQF